This T cell receptor (beta chain) is drawn from a study of blood T cell repertoires in COVID-19. For the study at large: The United States, Italy and Spain provided the acute and convalescent COVID-19 samples. T cells, B-cell-depleted T cells, or PBMCs supplied cDNA or gDNA.

The CDR3 is 15 residues long. Germline-derived CDR1 and CDR2 are SGHAT and FQNNGV. V gave up 7 bases and J gave up 3 bases, with 19 bases separating them. Original methodology: From reference gene primer amplification, estimates of nucleated cell counts were derived. The table came from immunoSEQ multiplex PCR; TCRdb's copy has only in-frame clones and leaves some out. V and J calls and clone size come straight from that table; D and trimming were deduced from the DNA. This sample has 300,000 to 350,000 clones, with 65% to 85% found just once. The sequencing input was peripheral blood. The chain uses TRBV11-2 and TRBJ2-7, with D possibly matching TRBD1 (6 bases). The receptor was isolated from a young man with active or convalescent COVID-19. CDR3 amino acids: CASKRTPGEIYEQYF. The CDR3, as DNA: TGTGCCAGCAAACGGACCCCAGGGGAAATCTACGAGCAGTACTTC.